The 24 T cell receptor beta chains presented below share a single source sample, sequenced in a study of response to subunit inactivated influenza vaccine. MiXCR, applied by TCRdb to the RT-PCR reads, yields one record per CDR3 protein. The sample lists about 830,000 distinct CDR3 sequences, under 20% occurring once. Here the sequenced sample was PBMCs from blood, taken around 5 days after vaccination. Receptor source: a man in his fifties or sixties who received an inactivated influenza vaccine.

The chain employs TRBV4-1 and TRBJ2-1; no reliable D call. Germline V CDR1 and CDR2: MGHRA, YSYEKL. The length of the CDR3 is 15 residues. With 0 bases removed from V and 2 bases from J, the gap between germline ends came to 8 bases. The CDR3 DNA is TGCGCCAGCAGCCAAGAGCCAGAAGCCTACAATGAGCAGTTCTTC. This gives the protein CASSQEPEAYNEQFF.

This chain links TRBV28 with TRBJ1-1; 7 bases agree with TRBD1. V lost 5 bases and J lost 1; bases outside the gene matches: 10. The CDR3 has 16 residues. Looked up from germline, CDR1 is MDHEN and CDR2 is SYDVKM. CDR3 sequence (DNA): TGTGCCAGCAGTGGAGACACCAGGGGGGCGAACACTGAAGCTTTCTTT. It is translated as CASSGDTRGANTEAFF.

This chain joins TRBV7-3 and TRBJ2-3; TRBD2 aligns across 9 bases. There are 14 residues in the CDR3. CDR1 is SGHTA, CDR2 FQGTGA, per germline. Losses at the gene ends were 5 bases for V and 4 bases for J; bases not matched to a gene: 4. The CDR3 loop reads CASSGLAKPDTQYF. The CDR3 DNA reads as TGTGCCAGCAGCGGACTAGCGAAGCCAGATACGCAGTATTTT. Supplemented by reference TRBV7-3 and TRBJ2-3, the full variable domain reads GAGVSQTPSNKVTEKGKYVELRCDPISGHTALYWYRQSLGQGPEFLIYFQGTGAADDSGLPNDRFFAVRPEGSVSTLKIQRTERGDSAVYLCASSGLAKPDTQYFGPGTRLTVL.

This clonotype was found a few times. This chain joins TRBV6-2 or TRBV6-3 and TRBJ2-2; D might be TRBD2 (5 bases). V was pared by 8 bases and J by 1 base, with 8 bases between. The CDR3 is 13 amino acids. Germline V gene sequence: CDR1 MNHEY, CDR2 SVGEGT. Here the CDR3 reads CASCGLNTGELFF. CDR3 in DNA: TGTGCCAGCTGCGGGTTGAACACCGGGGAGCTGTTTTTT.

In its sample, this clonotype was seen a few times. The chain is built from TRBV20-1 and TRBJ2-7, with D perhaps matching TRBD1 (5 bases). The V end lost 6 bases, the J end lost 2 bases, and 11 bases lay between the germline ends. This CDR3 spans 12 amino acids. The germline V gene has CDR1 DFQATT and CDR2 SNEGSKA (reference sequence). The CDR3 coding sequence is TGCAGTGCGACAGACAGTACCTACGAGCAGTACTTC. Encoded protein: CSATDSTYEQYF.

In this sample, this clonotype turned up a few times. This chain links TRBV6-5 with TRBJ2-3, with D unclear. The CDR3 loop spans 15 amino acids. Germline CDR1 MNHEY, CDR2 SVGAGI. Between the trimmed V and J ends, which lost 0 bases and 0 bases, there was a span of 7 bases. The CDR3: CASSYSVRSTDTQYF. CDR3 DNA sequence: TGTGCCAGCAGTTACTCGGTCCGAAGCACAGATACGCAGTATTTT.

The CDR3 protein is CASSLLAVQETQYF. The CDR3 DNA reads TGTGCCAGCAGCTTATTAGCGGTCCAAGAGACCCAGTACTTC. This chain uses TRBV11-2 with TRBJ2-5; weak D call: TRBD2 (6 bases). The CDR3 totals 14 residues. Trimming removed 2 bases at V and 1 base at J, with 8 bases between. Germline V gives CDR1 SGHAT, CDR2 FQNNGV.

This clonotype has ten or more counts. This rearrangement joins TRBV29-1 to TRBJ1-2, with a possible D match to TRBD1 (5 bases). Germline CDR1 and CDR2: SQVTM and ANQGSEA. Trimming removed 6 bases from V and 4 bases from J, with 15 bases in between. This CDR3 comprises 13 residues. CDR3 DNA sequence: TGCAGCGTCAACATTGGTAGGGGCTATGGCTACACCTTC. This translates into CSVNIGRGYGYTF.

This chain uses TRBV5-4 with TRBJ2-3; D might be TRBD1 or TRBD2, each matching 6 bases. The V end lost 0 bases, the J end lost 4 bases, and 12 bases lay between the germline ends. Germline V gives CDR1 SGHNT, CDR2 YYREEE (reference sequence). The CDR3 runs to 15 residues. In DNA, the CDR3 is TGTGCCAGCAGCTTGGCGGGGGCGCAGGCAGATACGCAGTATTTT. It is translated as CASSLAGAQADTQYF.

This clonotype was recorded a few times. The V and J genes are TRBV12-3 or TRBV12-4 and TRBJ1-1, with TRBD1 identical over 8 bases. This CDR3 has 13 residues. With 2 bases clipped from V and 10 bases from J, the junction kept 6 bases outside the gene matches. CDR3 loop: CASSLLRGRGAFF. The CDR3 DNA reads as TGTGCCAGCAGTTTACTCAGGGGGCGGGGAGCTTTCTTT.

The chain has TRBV30 and TRBJ2-3, with TRBD1 identical over 8 bases. Losses at the gene ends were 5 bases for V and 2 bases for J; bases not matched to a gene: 9. The CDR3 consists of 15 residues. Germline CDR1 GTSNPN, CDR2 SVGIG (reference sequence). DNA of the CDR3: TGTGCCTGGGGAGGGACAGGACATCCCACAGATACGCAGTATTTT. Its translation: CAWGGTGHPTDTQYF.

This clonotype has a handful of counts. The chain couples TRBV11-2 to TRBJ2-1, with 10 nucleotides matching TRBD2. The CDR3 contains 18 residues. Germline assignment: CDR1 SGHAT and CDR2 FQNNGV. V shed 5 bases, J shed 3 bases, and the junction held 13 bases outside the gene matches. The CDR3 DNA sequence: TGTGCCAGCAGCACCACAATGGCAGGACTAGCGGACTACAATGAGCAGTTCTTC. This encodes CASSTTMAGLADYNEQFF.

This clonotype was seen only a few times. The chain links TRBV11-2 to TRBJ2-1; 11 positions match TRBD2. The CDR3 spans 17 residues. The germline V gene encodes CDR1 SGHAT and CDR2 FQNNGV. J lost 9 bases, V lost 3 bases, and 13 bases had no gene match. In DNA, the CDR3 is TGTGCCAGCAGCTTGGACCTACTAGCGGGGGTCAATAGTGAGCAGTTCTTC. Its translation: CASSLDLLAGVNSEQFF.

This chain joins TRBV6-1 and TRBJ2-5, with 9 bases that match TRBD1. V lost 8 bases, J lost 4 bases, and 5 bases stayed unmatched. CDR3 length: 13 amino acids. CDR1 MNHNS and CDR2 SASEGT come from the germline V gene. The CDR3: CASGTGRGETQYF. The CDR3 DNA reads as TGTGCCAGCGGGACAGGGAGGGGAGAGACCCAGTACTTC.

This chain joins TRBV5-1 and TRBJ2-5; 7 bases fit TRBD1. Germline CDR1 and CDR2: SGHRS and YFSETQ. The CDR3 sequence is 15 residues long. V was clipped by 4 bases and J by 1 base; unmatched bases: 7. The DNA of the CDR3 is TGCGCCAGCAGCACACCCAGGACAGGCCAAGAGACCCAGTACTTC. Amino acid sequence: CASSTPRTGQETQYF.

The chain couples TRBV5-6 to TRBJ2-7; D is uncertain. V lost 6 bases to trimming and J lost 6 bases, with 10 bases between them. The CDR3 totals 11 residues. The V gene's germline CDR1 is SGHDT and CDR2 YYEEEE. The CDR3 nucleotides read TGTGCCAGCATGAATTTGGCCGAGCAGTACTTC. Its translation is CASMNLAEQYF.

This clonotype was picked up a small number of times. V gene TRBV20-1 combines with J gene TRBJ1-5, with a weak D call TRBD1 (5 bases). Germline CDR1 DFQATT, CDR2 SNEGSKA (reference sequence). This CDR3 has 15 amino acids. Trimming cost V 0 bases and J 6 bases, with 15 bases left between them. Here the CDR3 reads CSARDRQVGGQPQHF. In nucleotides, the CDR3 is TGCAGTGCTAGAGATCGCCAGGTGGGGGGTCAGCCCCAGCATTTT.

This clonotype was seen a handful of times. This chain joins TRBV15 and TRBJ1-3; possibly TRBD1 for D (5 bases). The CDR3 runs 14 residues. CDR1 is LNHNV and CDR2 is YYDKDF in the germline V gene (reference sequence). Trimming pared 8 bases from V and 4 bases from J, leaving 15 bases between. The CDR3 reads CATGPRGRGNTIYF. As DNA, the CDR3 is TGTGCCACCGGTCCTCGGGGGAGGGGAAACACCATATATTTT. Based on the CDR3 plus reference TRBV15 and TRBJ1-3, the full variable domain is DAMVIQNPRYQVTQFGKPVTLSCSQTLNHNVMYWYQQKSSQAPKLLFHYYDKDFNNEADTPDNFQSRRPNTSFCFLDIRSPGLGDTAMYLCATGPRGRGNTIYFGEGSWLTVV.

The rearrangement links TRBV5-1 to TRBJ1-1; D gene ambiguous. There are 15 residues in the CDR3. Germline lookup yields CDR1 SGHRS and CDR2 YFSETQ. Trimming left V 0 bases short and J 2 bases short, with 11 bases between. The DNA for the CDR3 is TGCGCCAGCAGCTTGGATGGGATTAGAAACACTGAAGCTTTCTTT. It encodes CASSLDGIRNTEAFF.

The chain has TRBV18 and TRBJ1-1; no definite D call. The germline gives CDR1 KGHSH, CDR2 LQKENI. Between the trimmed V and J ends, which lost 6 bases and 0 bases, there was a span of 8 bases. The CDR3 is 13 amino acids. CDR3 in amino acids: CASSPAMNTEAFF. DNA for the CDR3: TGTGCCAGCTCCCCCGCTATGAACACTGAAGCTTTCTTT.

This clonotype has more than one count but fewer than ten. The chain joins TRBV5-5 to TRBJ1-5; 12 nucleotides align to TRBD1. The ends lost 4 bases at V and 7 bases at J; junction bases unmatched: 6. Germline V gene data show CDR1 as SGHKS and CDR2 as YYEKEE (reference sequence). This CDR3 contains 15 residues. The CDR3 sequence: CASSLGTGGEQPQHF. Here the CDR3 DNA reads TGTGCCAGCAGCCTGGGGACAGGGGGCGAGCAGCCCCAGCATTTT.

CDR3 sequence reads: CASSLVLAETQYF. CDR3 nucleotide sequence: TGTGCCAGCAGCTTAGTACTAGCAGAGACCCAGTACTTC. This chain joins TRBV7-9 and TRBJ2-5; D perhaps matches TRBD2 (6 bases). Trimming took 1 base from V and 4 from J, leaving 7 bases between them. The length of the CDR3 is 13 residues. Looked up from germline, CDR1 is SEHNR and CDR2 is FQNEAQ (reference sequence).

There are a few counts of this clonotype. The chain links TRBV5-1 to TRBJ1-2, with D perhaps matching TRBD1 (5 bases). Trimming removed 3 bases at V and 8 bases at J, with 17 bases between. Germline CDR1 and CDR2: SGHRS and YFSETQ. CDR3 length: 14 amino acids. CDR3 in amino acids: CASSSGGVGWGYTF. The CDR3 DNA reads as TGCGCCAGCAGCTCGGGGGGAGTCGGTTGGGGCTACACCTTC.

This clonotype occurred a few times. The chain joins TRBV10-3 to TRBJ1-5; the match to TRBD1 covers 8 bases. From germline, CDR1 is ENHRY and CDR2 SYGVKD. The length of the CDR3 is 14 residues. With 6 bases clipped from V and 3 bases from J, the junction kept 4 bases outside the gene matches. The CDR3: CAIRAGGTNQPQHF. For the CDR3, the DNA is TGTGCCATCAGGGCAGGGGGCACCAATCAGCCCCAGCATTTT.